This T cell receptor beta chain was recovered during a study of blood T cell repertoires in COVID-19 (dated by TCRdb to the early 2020s). A note on the overall study: Collaborator samples came from the United States, Italy and Spain and covered acute and convalescent phases of COVID-19. Nearly every sample came with metadata listing a de-identified subject ID, COVID-19 status, age in years and sex. A freely available public database, intended as a resource for researchers studying the immune response to SARS-CoV-2, is where the repertoires were released. The dataset comprised deeply sampled blood TCRbeta repertoires from subjects exposed to, actively infected with, or recovered from COVID-19. Where HLA class I and class II types were available, the types were taken from metadata supplied by the sample provider, not from assay-based typing. The samples were drawn from the first 160 participants of the ongoing ImmuneRACE study and from 1,254 subjects provided by 6 global collaborators. The material from the prospective study consisted of cDNA or gDNA derived from T cells, B-cell-depleted T cells, or PBMCs. The paper as a whole reports these results and caveats: Clinical and demographic metadata were provided uncurated, with the amount varying by source and participant.

TCRbeta CDR3 regions were amplified from genomic DNA by means of the immunoSEQ Assay, a bias-controlled multiplex PCR. From the authors' description of their analysis: Nucleated cell counts per sample were estimated from amplification of reference gene primers within the assay. Sequence reads were collapsed and filtered to measure the absolute abundance of every unique TCRbeta CDR3 rearrangement. Productive Simpson clonality was computed per sample as the square root of Simpson's diversity index over productive rearrangements. Imported from immuneACCESS, the table was reduced by TCRdb to in-frame sequences with V and J called. These copies leave out some clones; in studies compared against another copy, an unresolved V gene accounts for under half, and the cause of the remainder is not known. That table furnishes V, J and clone size, whereas the DNA furnished D and trimming. Counted in this sample were approximately 40,000 clones; around 90% of them appeared once. In total, the top ten clones hold over 20% of the sample.

The collaborating institutions used their own protocols to collect whole blood in K2EDTA tubes. Collaborator samples were shipped for TCRbeta analysis as frozen whole blood, isolated PBMCs, or DNA extracted from either sample type. Concerning this clone itself: No antigen is known for it. Base-call qualities are not available, and no considerably larger clone is one nucleotide away.

Trimming takes 0 bases off V and 6 bases off J; junction bases not matched to a gene: 7. CDR1 SGHNT and CDR2 YYREEE are derived from the germline V gene (reference sequence). The CDR3 measures 16 amino acids from cysteine to phenylalanine. Solely the CDR3 DNA is kept, with 48 bases framed from the first base. The sequenced sample consisted of peripheral blood. This receptor was taken from a man in his sixties with acute or convalescent COVID-19. This chain is built from TRBV5-4 and TRBJ2-2, with 8 central nucleotides matching TRBD2. The DNA is as follows: TGTGCCAGCAGCTTGGATAGTGCGGGAGGCCCCGGGGAGCTGTTTTTT. Translation gives CASSLDSAGGPGELFF. The reference TRBV5-4 and TRBJ2-2 proteins fill in what lies around the CDR3, so the full variable domain reads ETGVTQSPTHLIKTRGQQVTLRCSSQSGHNTVSWYQQALGQGPQFIFQYYREEENGRGNFPPRFSGLQFPNYSSELNVNALELDDSALYLCASSLDSAGGPGELFFGEGSRLTVL.